The sample holds a few counts of the clone carrying this TCR beta chain. What it recognizes is unknown. The record originates from a study of cytomegalovirus exposure and HLA in healthy donors. General study findings and limits: A highly shared variant cluster was judged a likely technical artifact. Later analysis suggested links between common viral pathogens and several top significant clusters.

The study sampled nominally healthy donors, though unrecorded immune exposures were likely. With 60 Vbeta and 13 Jbeta primers, the PCR was carried out. Sequencing used immunoSEQ multiplex PCR; TCRdb keeps in-frame clones, though not all of them. Among over 45,000 clones listed, about four fifths were seen once. V lost 0 bases and J lost 5; bases outside the gene matches: 9. The CDR3 has 15 amino acids. Germline CDR1 GTSNPN, CDR2 SVGIG (reference sequence). This TCR was recovered from a female donor in good health and CMV-seronegative. The chain uses TRBV30 and TRBJ2-7; 8 bases agree with TRBD2. The sequencing input was PBMCs. The CDR3 bases are TGTGCCTGGAGTGTTGGTTACGGGGGGGCGGACGAGCAGTACTTC. This encodes CAWSVGYGGADEQYF.